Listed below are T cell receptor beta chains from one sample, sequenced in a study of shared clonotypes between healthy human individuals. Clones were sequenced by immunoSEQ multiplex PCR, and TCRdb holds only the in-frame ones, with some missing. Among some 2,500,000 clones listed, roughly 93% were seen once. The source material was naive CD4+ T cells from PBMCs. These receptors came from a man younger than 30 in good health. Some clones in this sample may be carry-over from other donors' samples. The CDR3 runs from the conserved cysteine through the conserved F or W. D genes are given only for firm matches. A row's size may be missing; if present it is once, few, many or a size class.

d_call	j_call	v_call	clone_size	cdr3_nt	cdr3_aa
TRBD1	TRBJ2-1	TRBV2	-	TGTGCCAGCAGTAGGGACAGGGGGCAGGACAATGAGCAGTTCTTC	CASSRDRGQDNEQFF
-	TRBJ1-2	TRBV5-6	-	TGTGCCAGCAGCTCCCGGTTGACAGGCGGGACTCAGTACACCTTC	CASSSRLTGGTQYTF
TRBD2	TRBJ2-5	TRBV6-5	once	TGTGCCAGCAGTTACTCGATGGGACTAGCGGGAGAGCGGACGTACTTC	CASSYSMGLAGERTYF
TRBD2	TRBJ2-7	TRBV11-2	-	TGTGCCAGCAGCTTACTAGCGGGAGGCTCCTACGAGCAGTACTTC	CASSLLAGGSYEQYF
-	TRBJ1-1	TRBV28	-	TGTGCCAGCAGCTCCCCGGGACTAAAGGCAAGCACTGAAGCTTTCTTT	CASSSPGLKASTEAFF
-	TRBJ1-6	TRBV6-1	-	TGTGCCAGCACGGCAGGGAACTATAATTCACCCCTCCACTTT	CASTAGNYNSPLHF
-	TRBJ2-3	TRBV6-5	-	TGTGCCAGCAGCCGCCGAGATACGCAGTATTTT	CASSRRDTQYF
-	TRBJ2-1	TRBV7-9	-	TGTGCCCCCCACGATGCCCCCATACCTTACAATGAGCAGTTCTTC	CAPHDAPIPYNEQFF
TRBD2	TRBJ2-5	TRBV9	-	TGTGCCAGCGGTAGGACTAGCGGAGAGACCCAGTACTTC	CASGRTSGETQYF
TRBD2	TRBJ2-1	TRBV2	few	TGTGCCACCCGACTAGCGGGAGCCAATGAGCAGTTCTTC	CATRLAGANEQFF
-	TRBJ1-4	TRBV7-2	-	TGTGCCAGCAGCCCAGGCCCGGACGGCTATGAAAAACTGTTTTTT	CASSPGPDGYEKLFF
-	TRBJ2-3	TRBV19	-	TGTGCCAGTAGTATAGGTCCTTGGAGGTCTCCCACTAGCACAGATACGCAGTATTTT	CASSIGPWRSPTSTDTQYF
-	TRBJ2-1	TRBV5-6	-	TGTGCCAGCAGCTTGTCCCTTCTATCGTACAATGAGCAGTTCTTC	CASSLSLLSYNEQFF
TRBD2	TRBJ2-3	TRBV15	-	TGTGCCACCAGCTCCCGGGGAGGACTAGCCCTCGTGATAGATACGCAGTATTTT	CATSSRGGLALVIDTQYF
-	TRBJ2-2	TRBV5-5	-	TGTGCCAGCAGCCCCACAGGGAACACCGGGGAGCTGTTTTTT	CASSPTGNTGELFF
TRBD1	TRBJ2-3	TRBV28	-	TGTGCCAGCAGTGAACTAGGACAGGGGTGGGGAGATACGCAGTATTTT	CASSELGQGWGDTQYF
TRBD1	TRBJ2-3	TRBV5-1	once	TGCGCCAGCAGCTTGACGACAGGGGCCGGAGGAGATACGCAGTATTTT	CASSLTTGAGGDTQYF
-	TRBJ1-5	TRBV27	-	TGTGCCAGCAGTTTATTACGTCACAGCTTCAATCAGCCCCAGCATTTT	CASSLLRHSFNQPQHF
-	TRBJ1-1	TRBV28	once	TGTGCCAGCGTGGGGGACACCCCGGACACTGAAGCTTTCTTT	CASVGDTPDTEAFF
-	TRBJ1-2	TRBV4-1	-	TGCGCCAGCAGCCCGGCTTACTTGGATGGCTACACCTTC	CASSPAYLDGYTF